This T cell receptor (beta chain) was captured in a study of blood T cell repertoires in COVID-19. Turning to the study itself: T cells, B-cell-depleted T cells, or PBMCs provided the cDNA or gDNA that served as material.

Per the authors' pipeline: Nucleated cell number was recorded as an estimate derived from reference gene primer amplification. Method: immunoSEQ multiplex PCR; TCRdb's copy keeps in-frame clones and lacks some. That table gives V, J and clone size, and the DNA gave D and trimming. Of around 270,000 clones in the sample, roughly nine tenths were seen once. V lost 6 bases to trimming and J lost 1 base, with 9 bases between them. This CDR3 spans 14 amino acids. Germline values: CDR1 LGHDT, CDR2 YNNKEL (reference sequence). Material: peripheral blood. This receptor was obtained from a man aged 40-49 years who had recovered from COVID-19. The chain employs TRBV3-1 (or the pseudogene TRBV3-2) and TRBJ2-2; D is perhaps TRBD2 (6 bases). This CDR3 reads CASSGLLNTGELFF. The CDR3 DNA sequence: TGTGCCAGCAGTGGACTATTGAACACCGGGGAGCTGTTTTTT.